The rows below give T cell receptor beta chains drawn from one sample of a study of blood T cell repertoires in COVID-19. Method: immunoSEQ multiplex PCR; TCRdb's copy keeps in-frame clones and lacks some. The data contain about 170,000 clones, 88% of them seen just once; the ten biggest clones take up approximately 2.1%. What was sequenced was peripheral blood. The source of these receptors is a man aged 50 to 60 who had recovered from COVID-19. Both conserved end residues are part of each CDR3. A D gene is named only where the DNA matches it firmly. Only part of the rows carry a size: once, few, many, or a class if the clone is expanded.

d_gene,v_gene,j_gene,abundance,CDR3nt,CDR3aa
TRBD2,TRBV24-1,TRBJ2-3,-,TGTGCCACCAGTGCAGGGACTAGCGGGAGAGGTGATACGCAGTATTTT,CATSAGTSGRGDTQYF
TRBD1,TRBV7-6,TRBJ2-7,-,TGTGCCAGCACCCTATTAAGCGGGACAGGGGCGGGCGAGCAGTACTTC,CASTLLSGTGAGEQYF
-,TRBV12-2,TRBJ2-7,-,TGTGCAAGTCGCTTAGCACTGCCCTCCTACGAGCAGTACTTC,CASRLALPSYEQYF
-,TRBV18,TRBJ2-1,-,TGTGCCAGCTCACCACTACAGGGTTTTGAAGGTGAGCAGTTCTTC,CASSPLQGFEGEQFF
-,TRBV19,TRBJ2-2,-,TGTGCCAGTATCAGAACCAGGGACACCGGGGAGCTGTTTTTT,CASIRTRDTGELFF
-,TRBV7-2,TRBJ2-5,-,TGTGCCAGCAGCCCAGCAGGGCGAGAGACCCAGTACTTC,CASSPAGRETQYF
TRBD1,TRBV19,TRBJ1-4,-,TGTGCCAGTAGCCCCCGACAGGGGAGCTATGAAAAACTGTTTTTT,CASSPRQGSYEKLFF
TRBD1,TRBV6-5,TRBJ1-5,-,TGTGCCAGCAGTTGGGACAGGTATAGCAATCAGCCCCAGCATTTT,CASSWDRYSNQPQHF
-,TRBV19,TRBJ2-1,-,TGTGCCAGTAGTCTGGGAGCGGACCCTTCCTACAATGAGCAGTTCTTC,CASSLGADPSYNEQFF
-,TRBV29-1,TRBJ1-1,-,TGCAGCGCCACGAAGTTCGCGCAGGGGAGAATGAACACTGAAGCTTTCTTT,CSATKFAQGRMNTEAFF
TRBD1,TRBV6-6,TRBJ2-1,once,TGTGCCAGCAGAGGACAGGGGAATGAGCAGTTCTTC,CASRGQGNEQFF
TRBD1,TRBV28,TRBJ1-5,-,TGTGCCAGCAGTTCTGGACAGGGAATTGGGAATAGCAATCAGCCCCAGCATTTT,CASSSGQGIGNSNQPQHF
-,TRBV19,TRBJ1-2,-,TGTGCCAGTAGTCCGCCAGGGGACTATGGCTACACCTTC,CASSPPGDYGYTF
TRBD1,TRBV10-2,TRBJ2-7,-,TGCGCCAGCAGTGACCTTGGGACAGGAGGCGTCTCCTACGAGCAGTACTTC,CASSDLGTGGVSYEQYF
TRBD2,TRBV11-2,TRBJ2-1,once,TGTGCCAGCAGCTTACTACTAGCGGGAGTCTATGAGCAGTTCTTC,CASSLLLAGVYEQFF
-,TRBV7-2,TRBJ2-7,once,TGTGCCAGCAGCTTAAGACAGTCCTACGAGCAGTACTTC,CASSLRQSYEQYF
-,TRBV3-1/TRBV3-2,TRBJ1-1,-,TGTGCCAGCAGCCCGCCGGGAACTGAAGCTTTCTTT,CASSPPGTEAFF
TRBD1,TRBV7-2,TRBJ1-1,-,TGTGCCAGCAGTCTTACTAGGGGGCCGAACACTGAAGCTTTCTTT,CASSLTRGPNTEAFF
-,TRBV5-1,TRBJ2-1,-,TGCGCCAGCAGCTTGGAGAGGTACAATGAGCAGTTCTTC,CASSLERYNEQFF
TRBD1,TRBV6-5,TRBJ2-2,once,TGTGCCAGCAGCCCGGACAGGGGGGGCACCGGGGAGCTGTTTTTT,CASSPDRGGTGELFF
-,TRBV4-3,TRBJ2-3,-,TGCGCCAGCAGCCAAGATCTCACTACCTATAGCACAGATACGCAGTATTTT,CASSQDLTTYSTDTQYF
-,TRBV7-2,TRBJ2-3,-,TGTGCCAGCAGCTTAGGCAGGGGTGGCGCAGATACGCAGTATTTT,CASSLGRGGADTQYF
TRBD2,TRBV29-1,TRBJ2-3,-,TGCAGCGTTGAGGGAGCGGGACCCCCAGATACGCAGTATTTT,CSVEGAGPPDTQYF
TRBD2,TRBV7-2,TRBJ2-1,-,TGTGCCAGCACCTTAAATCTAGCGGGAGGGTCCGATGAGCAGTTCTTC,CASTLNLAGGSDEQFF
-,TRBV6-5,TRBJ2-2,-,TGTGCCAGCAGGGACTACACCGGGGAGCTGTTTTTT,CASRDYTGELFF
-,TRBV6-5,TRBJ2-5,-,TGTGCCAGCAGCAGGACCAAGGGGGGGGAGACCCAGTACTTC,CASSRTKGGETQYF
TRBD1,TRBV27,TRBJ1-5,-,TGTGCCAGCAGCACCCTCCGGGACAGGGGTAGCAATCAGCCCCAGCATTTT,CASSTLRDRGSNQPQHF
-,TRBV7-2,TRBJ2-2,-,TGTGCCAGCAGCTGGAGGACAGCCAACACCGGGGAGCTGTTTTTT,CASSWRTANTGELFF
-,TRBV5-6,TRBJ1-2,-,TGTGCCAGCAGCTTGGCGGGACATAAAGAATATGGAGGCTACACCTTC,CASSLAGHKEYGGYTF
-,TRBV7-9,TRBJ2-5,-,TGTGCCAGCAGCCGATCCGGGTCCGAGACCCAGTACTTC,CASSRSGSETQYF
-,TRBV9,TRBJ2-1,-,TGTGCCAGCAGCGTACAGCCAGGGGATAATGAGCAGTTCTTC,CASSVQPGDNEQFF
-,TRBV18,TRBJ1-2,-,TGTGCCAGCTCACCTTTTGAGGGAAACTATGGCTACACCTTC,CASSPFEGNYGYTF
TRBD1,TRBV10-3,TRBJ1-5,few,TGTGCCATCAGTGCAACCGGGACAGGGTACCAGCCCCAGCATTTT,CAISATGTGYQPQHF
-,TRBV27,TRBJ2-7,-,TGTGCCAGCAGTTTATCCGGAGACCTGCCCCCCGAGCAGTACTTC,CASSLSGDLPPEQYF
TRBD1,TRBV2,TRBJ1-1,-,TGTGCCAGCAGTTCCACAGGGGTAACTGAAGCTTTCTTT,CASSSTGVTEAFF
-,TRBV7-7,TRBJ2-2,-,TGTGCCAGCAGCTTCCGTAACACCGGGGAGCTGTTTTTT,CASSFRNTGELFF
-,TRBV7-8,TRBJ1-4,-,TGTGCCAGCAGCTTAGAATTGGCGGGTAATGAAAAACTGTTTTTT,CASSLELAGNEKLFF
TRBD1,TRBV28,TRBJ1-1,few,TGTGCCAGCGGGACAGTGAACACTGAAGCTTTCTTT,CASGTVNTEAFF
TRBD1,TRBV11-1,TRBJ1-4,once,TGTGCCAGCAGCTTGGGGACAGTTAATGAAAAACTGTTTTTT,CASSLGTVNEKLFF
-,TRBV28,TRBJ1-6,few,TGTGCCAGCAGTTTCGGCGGGGATAATTCACCCCTCCACTTT,CASSFGGDNSPLHF
TRBD2,TRBV3-1/TRBV3-2,TRBJ2-7,-,TGTGCCAGCAGCCAACAGCGGGGGAGGTCCTACGAGCAGTACTTC,CASSQQRGRSYEQYF
TRBD2,TRBV2,TRBJ2-2,-,TGTGCCAGCAGTGAAATGACTAGCGGGGACGACACCGGGGAGCTGTTTTTT,CASSEMTSGDDTGELFF
TRBD1,TRBV12-3/TRBV12-4,TRBJ1-1,-,TGTGCCAGCAGTCGTCCCGGGACAGCCCAAGCTTTCTTT,CASSRPGTAQAFF
TRBD2,TRBV18,TRBJ2-3,-,TGTGCCAGCTCACCAAGGTTTAGCGGGGGTAGCACAGATACGCAGTATTTT,CASSPRFSGGSTDTQYF
TRBD1,TRBV25-1,TRBJ1-1,-,TGTGCCAGCAGTAAGCGACAGGGACGGACTGAAGCTTTCTTT,CASSKRQGRTEAFF
-,TRBV2,TRBJ2-1,-,TGTGCCAGCAGTGATACAGGGGGGGGTTCCTACAATGAGCAGTTCTTC,CASSDTGGGSYNEQFF
TRBD1,TRBV5-5,TRBJ1-2,-,TGTGCCAGCAGCCGTACATCCCCGGGACAGGGGGCAAGGGTGAACTATGGCTACACCTTC,CASSRTSPGQGARVNYGYTF
TRBD1,TRBV7-2,TRBJ1-1,-,TGTGCCAGCAGCTCCGGGGACAGGGTCATAAACACTGAAGCTTTCTTT,CASSSGDRVINTEAFF
-,TRBV6-5,TRBJ1-4,-,TGTGCCAGCAGTCTTTTTCAGGGTGTTGAAAAACTGTTTTTT,CASSLFQGVEKLFF
TRBD1,TRBV7-9,TRBJ1-4,-,TGTGCCAGCAGCTTGACAGGGGATGAAAAACTGTTTTTT,CASSLTGDEKLFF
TRBD1,TRBV19,TRBJ2-1,-,TGTGCCAGTAGCCCTGGACAGGAGATATACAATGAGCAGTTCTTC,CASSPGQEIYNEQFF
TRBD1,TRBV7-2,TRBJ2-7,-,TGTGCCAGCAGCTTACACTTGGGACAGGGGGCCGAGCAGTACTTC,CASSLHLGQGAEQYF
-,TRBV6-5,TRBJ1-5,once,TGTGCCAGCAGTTATTCCCTTTATAGCAATCAGCCCCAGCATTTT,CASSYSLYSNQPQHF
-,TRBV11-2,TRBJ1-1,-,TGTGCCAGCAGCTTAGATGGGGGCCCGAACACCGAAGCTTTCTTT,CASSLDGGPNTEAFF
TRBD1,TRBV6-5,TRBJ1-1,-,TGTGCCAGCAGCCCAGGGGGCAGCACTGAAGCTTTCTTT,CASSPGGSTEAFF
TRBD2,TRBV24-1,TRBJ2-2,-,TGTGCCACCAGTGATTTGCAGACTAGCGGTTCCACCGGGGAGCTGTTTTTT,CATSDLQTSGSTGELFF
TRBD1,TRBV15,TRBJ2-7,once,TGTGCCACCAGCAGAGAGAACAGGGGCTCCTACGAGCAGTACTTC,CATSRENRGSYEQYF